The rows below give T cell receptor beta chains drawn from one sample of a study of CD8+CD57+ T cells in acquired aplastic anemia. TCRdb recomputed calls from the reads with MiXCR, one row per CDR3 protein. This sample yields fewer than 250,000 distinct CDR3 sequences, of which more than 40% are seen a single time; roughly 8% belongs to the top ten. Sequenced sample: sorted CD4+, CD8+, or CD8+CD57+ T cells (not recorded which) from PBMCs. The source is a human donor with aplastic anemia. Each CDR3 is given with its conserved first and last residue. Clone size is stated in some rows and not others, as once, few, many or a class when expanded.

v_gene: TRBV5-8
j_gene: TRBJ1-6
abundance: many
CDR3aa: CASSPGRGKSPLHF

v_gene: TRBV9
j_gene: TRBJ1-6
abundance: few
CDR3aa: CASSVVQAPF

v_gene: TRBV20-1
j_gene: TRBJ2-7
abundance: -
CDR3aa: CSALTRDRYEQYF

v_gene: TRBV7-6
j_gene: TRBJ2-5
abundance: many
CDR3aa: CASSLGPGLQETQYF

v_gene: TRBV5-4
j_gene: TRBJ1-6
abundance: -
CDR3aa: CASSLDRGLSPLHF

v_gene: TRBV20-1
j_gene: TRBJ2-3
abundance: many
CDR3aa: CSAVGTRGGLDTQYF

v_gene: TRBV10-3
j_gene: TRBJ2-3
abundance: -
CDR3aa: CAIRGRMETDTQYF

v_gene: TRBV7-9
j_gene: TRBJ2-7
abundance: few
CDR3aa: CASSVTGDEQYF

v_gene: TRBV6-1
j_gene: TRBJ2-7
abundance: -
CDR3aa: CASSLAGAMNEQYF

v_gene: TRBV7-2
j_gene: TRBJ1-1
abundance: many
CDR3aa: CASSLDRRDRGVMNTEAFF